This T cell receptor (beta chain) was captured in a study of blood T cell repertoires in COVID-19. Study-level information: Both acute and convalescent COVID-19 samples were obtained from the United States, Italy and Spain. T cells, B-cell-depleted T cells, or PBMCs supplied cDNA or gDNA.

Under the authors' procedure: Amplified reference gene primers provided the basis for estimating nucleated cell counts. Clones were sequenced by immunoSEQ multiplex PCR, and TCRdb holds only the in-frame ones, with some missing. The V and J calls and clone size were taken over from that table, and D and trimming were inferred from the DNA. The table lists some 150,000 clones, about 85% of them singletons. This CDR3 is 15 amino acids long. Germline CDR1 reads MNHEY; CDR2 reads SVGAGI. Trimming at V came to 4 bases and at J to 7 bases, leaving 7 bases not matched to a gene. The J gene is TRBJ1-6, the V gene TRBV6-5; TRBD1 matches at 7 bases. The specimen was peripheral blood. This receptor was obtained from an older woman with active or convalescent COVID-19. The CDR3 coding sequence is TGTGCCAGCAGTTCCCAGGACAGGATGAATTCACCCCTCCACTTT. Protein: CASSSQDRMNSPLHF.